Listed below are T cell receptor beta chains from one sample, sequenced in a study of cytomegalovirus exposure and HLA in healthy donors. Clones were sequenced by immunoSEQ multiplex PCR, and TCRdb holds only the in-frame ones, with some missing. The sample holds about 170,000 clones, roughly 80% seen once. The material sequenced was PBMCs. Every receptor here comes from a male donor in good health and CMV-seronegative. Both conserved end residues are part of each CDR3. Fields, in order: V gene, J gene, D gene, clone size, CDR3 protein, CDR3 DNA. The D gene is left open where the match is weak. The size of a clone is reported for some rows only, either as once, few or many, or as a class for expanded clones.

>TRBV18|TRBJ2-2|TRBD2|-
CASSPGLTTGELFF
TGTGCCAGCTCACCGGGACTAACTACCGGGGAGCTGTTTTTT
>TRBV18|TRBJ1-2|-|-
CASSPPTYYGYTF
TGTGCCAGCTCACCACCGACTTACTATGGCTACACCTTC
>TRBV6-6|TRBJ1-2|TRBD1|-
CASSPSRQGQNYGYTF
TGTGCCAGCAGTCCCTCCCGACAGGGGCAGAACTATGGCTACACCTTC
>TRBV7-9|TRBJ1-1|-|few
CASSTEAGTEAFF
TGTGCCAGCAGCACCGAGGCGGGCACTGAAGCTTTCTTT
>TRBV4-1|TRBJ2-2|TRBD1|-
CASSQAKYGTGAGELFF
TGCGCCAGCAGCCAGGCGAAATACGGGACAGGGGCCGGGGAGCTGTTTTTT
>TRBV29-1|TRBJ1-1|TRBD1|-
CSGTGRMNTEAFF
TGCAGTGGGACAGGTAGGATGAACACTGAAGCTTTCTTT
>TRBV7-9|TRBJ2-7|-|-
CASSLFSGQYF
TGTGCCAGCAGCTTATTCAGCGGGCAGTACTTC
>TRBV19|TRBJ2-7|TRBD1|-
CASSASGTGLYEQYF
TGTGCCAGTAGTGCCTCCGGGACAGGTCTCTACGAGCAGTACTTC
>TRBV5-1|TRBJ1-6|TRBD1|-
CASSTGTGAYNSPLHF
TGCGCCAGCAGCACCGGGACAGGGGCCTATAATTCACCCCTCCACTTT
>TRBV6-4|TRBJ2-2|TRBD1|once
CASRPDRGHTGELFF
TGTGCCAGCAGACCCGACAGGGGGCACACCGGGGAGCTGTTTTTT
>TRBV28|TRBJ2-5|-|few
CASSQGGYQETQYF
TGTGCCAGCTCCCAGGGGGGCTACCAAGAGACCCAGTACTTC
>TRBV6-1|TRBJ2-7|-|few
CASSVVDTSSYEQYF
TGTGCCAGCAGTGTTGTGGACACCTCCTCCTACGAGCAGTACTTC
>TRBV6-4|TRBJ2-1|TRBD2|-
CASSSAGAGMSEQFF
TGTGCCAGCAGTTCAGCGGGGGCCGGAATGTCGGAGCAGTTCTTC
>TRBV6-1|TRBJ2-1|TRBD2|-
CASSDRWRGGLNNEQFF
TGTGCCAGCAGTGACCGTTGGCGGGGGGGCCTGAACAATGAGCAGTTCTTC
>TRBV5-1|TRBJ2-7|TRBD1|-
CASSFKTGANEQYF
TGCGCCAGCAGTTTTAAGACAGGGGCCAACGAGCAGTACTTC
>TRBV7-8|TRBJ1-5|-|-
CASSARASGSPSNQPQHF
TGTGCCAGCAGCGCCCGAGCCTCGGGCAGTCCTAGCAACCAGCCCCAGCATTTT
>TRBV10-3|TRBJ2-5|TRBD1|-
CAISPGQARQETQYF
TGTGCCATCAGCCCGGGACAGGCTAGGCAAGAGACCCAGTACTTC
>TRBV10-3|TRBJ2-7|TRBD2|once
CAISKTSDEQYF
TGTGCCATCAGCAAAACTAGCGACGAGCAGTACTTC
>TRBV4-3|TRBJ1-6|TRBD1|-
CASSQAEDRGQRPLHF
TGCGCCAGCAGCCAAGCCGAGGACAGGGGGCAACGACCCCTCCACTTT
>TRBV6-7|TRBJ2-1|TRBD1|once
CASIYTPPGQGSNEQFF
TGTGCCAGCATCTACACCCCTCCCGGACAGGGAAGCAATGAGCAGTTCTTC
>TRBV7-9|TRBJ2-1|TRBD2|few
CASSYPIRLAGHNEQFF
TGTGCCAGCAGCTACCCCATCAGACTAGCGGGCCACAATGAGCAGTTCTTC
>TRBV7-2|TRBJ2-3|TRBD1|-
CASSLKGANTQYF
TGTGCCAGCAGCTTAAAGGGGGCGAATACGCAGTATTTT
>TRBV27|TRBJ1-2|-|-
CASSLTGGPGYGYTF
TGTGCCAGCAGTTTAACGGGGGGGCCGGGCTATGGCTACACCTTC
>TRBV7-8|TRBJ2-5|TRBD2|-
CASSLARGVRETQYF
TGTGCCAGCAGCTTAGCGCGGGGGGTTAGGGAGACCCAGTACTTC
>TRBV5-1|TRBJ2-6|-|-
CASSPSLGANVLTF
TGCGCCAGCAGCCCGTCTTTAGGGGCCAACGTCCTGACTTTC
>TRBV5-1|TRBJ2-1|-|-
CASSAGQNNEQFF
TGCGCCAGCAGCGCCGGACAGAACAATGAGCAGTTCTTC